A single sample is the source of the 32 T cell receptor beta chains below, sequenced in a study of blood T cell repertoires in COVID-19. Generated by immunoSEQ multiplex PCR, the TCRdb table keeps only in-frame clones and is missing some. Of approximately 66,000 clones in the sample, approximately 89% are singletons; the top ten hold roughly 7%. The specimen was peripheral blood. The receptors were sampled from a man aged 55 to 70 with acute or convalescent COVID-19.

J is TRBJ1-1 and V is TRBV7-9, with TRBD1 matching 9 bases. Germline V CDR1 and CDR2: SEHNR, FQNEAQ (reference sequence). CDR3 size: 16 residues. The V and J ends lost 5 bases and 6 bases, in that order; junction bases with no gene match: 13. The chain's CDR3 is CASSQEKGQGTAEAFF. In nucleotides, the CDR3 is TGTGCCAGCAGCCAAGAGAAGGGACAGGGTACCGCTGAAGCTTTCTTT.

The J gene is TRBJ1-4, the V gene TRBV7-2; D is perhaps TRBD1 (5 bases). Germline-derived CDR1 and CDR2 are SGHTA and FQGNSA. The length of the CDR3 is 16 residues. Trimming removed 0 bases from V and 2 bases from J, with 10 bases in between. The chain's CDR3 is CASSLAQGTTNEKLFF. The CDR3 DNA reads TGTGCCAGCAGCTTAGCGCAGGGTACGACTAATGAAAAACTGTTTTTT.

The chain employs TRBV9 and TRBJ1-6; no firm D call. V lost 0 bases, J lost 0 bases, and 4 bases lay in between. The CDR3 has 15 amino acids. Germline V CDR1 and CDR2: SGDLS, YYNGEE. The CDR3 region is CASSVGSSYNSPLHF. Here the CDR3 DNA reads TGTGCCAGCAGCGTAGGCAGCTCCTATAATTCACCCCTCCACTTT.

V is TRBV10-3 and J is TRBJ1-1, with 8 bases that match TRBD1. CDR1 and CDR2 from the germline V gene are ENHRY and SYGVKD. The CDR3 covers 15 residues. The trim removed 6 bases at V and 3 bases at J, leaving 9 bases unmatched. CDR3 in DNA: TGTGCCATCAGGGCAGGGGGCAGGTATGACACTGAAGCTTTCTTT. This gives the protein CAIRAGGRYDTEAFF.

This clone was picked up a small number of times. V is TRBV14 and J is TRBJ1-4; no clear D. Germline V gene lookup returns CDR1 SGHDN and CDR2 FVKESK. V lost 4 bases, J lost 0 bases, and 6 bases lay in between. The length of the CDR3 is 14 residues. This CDR3 reads CASSPRTTNEKLFF. The CDR3 DNA reads as TGTGCCAGCAGCCCCAGAACAACTAATGAAAAACTGTTTTTT. The complete variable domain, with remaining parts taken from reference TRBV14 and TRBJ1-4, reads EAGVTQFPSHSVIEKGQTVTLRCDPISGHDNLYWYRRVMGKEIKFLLHFVKESKQDESGMPNNRFLAERTGGTYSTLKVQPAELEDSGVYFCASSPRTTNEKLFFGSGTQLSVL.

The chain carries TRBV4-1 and TRBJ1-1; 9 nucleotides align to TRBD1. Per the germline V gene, CDR1 is MGHRA and CDR2 is YSYEKL. The CDR3 runs 17 residues. With 3 bases clipped from V and 0 bases from J, the junction kept 8 bases outside the gene matches. The CDR3 DNA reads TGCGCCAGCAGCCATGGGGGACAGGGCGGGATGAACACTGAAGCTTTCTTT. The encoded protein is CASSHGGQGGMNTEAFF.

This chain connects TRBV15 to TRBJ1-4, with D tentatively TRBD1 (6 bases). This CDR3 contains 15 residues. The ends were cut back, 3 bases at V and 2 bases at J, with 10 bases in the middle. CDR1 and CDR2 (germline): LNHNV, YYDKDF (reference sequence). The CDR3 nucleotides are TGTGCCACCAGCAGTAGGGGGGGGACTAATGAAAAACTGTTTTTT. Its protein is CATSSRGGTNEKLFF.

The chain employs TRBV27 and TRBJ1-2; TRBD1 aligns across 11 bases. There are 14 residues in the CDR3. Germline CDR1 reads MNHEY; CDR2 reads SMNVEV (reference sequence). The ends lost 5 bases at V and 4 bases at J; junction bases unmatched: 3. CDR3 DNA sequence: TGTGCCAGCAGTGCGGACAGGGGGCCCTATGGCTACACCTTC. Translation gives CASSADRGPYGYTF.

V and J are TRBV27 and TRBJ1-2; D perhaps matches TRBD1 (5 bases). CDR1 MNHEY and CDR2 SMNVEV come from the germline V gene (reference sequence). V was cut by 6 bases and J by 8 bases, with 16 bases left in between. CDR3 size: 13 residues. CDR3 bases: TGTGCCAGCAGCCGCACGGACAATTCCGGCTACACCTTC. Amino acid sequence: CASSRTDNSGYTF.

V usage is TRBV19 and J usage is TRBJ1-2; 11 positions match TRBD1. This CDR3 has 15 amino acids. J lost 4 bases, V lost 6 bases, and 7 bases had no gene match. In germline, CDR1 is LNHDA, CDR2 SQIVND (reference sequence). The CDR3 DNA follows: TGTGCCAGTAGCGGCGGACAGGGGGCGACCTATGGCTACACCTTC. Residues: CASSGGQGATYGYTF.

The chain links TRBV3-1 (or the pseudogene TRBV3-2) to TRBJ1-5, with a possible D match to TRBD1 (5 bases). This CDR3 comprises 18 residues. Germline V CDR1 and CDR2: LGHDT, YNNKEL (reference sequence). V lost 1 base and J 3 bases, leaving 19 bases between the germline ends. The CDR3 loop is CASSQGSFVGDINQPQHF. The DNA of the CDR3 is TGTGCCAGCAGCCAAGGTTCATTTGTAGGGGATATCAATCAGCCCCAGCATTTT.

In its sample, this clone was seen a few times. This chain joins TRBV27 and TRBJ1-5, with TRBD1 identical over 7 bases. With V trimmed by 6 bases and J by 6 bases, 8 bases remained unmatched. CDR1 MNHEY and CDR2 SMNVEV come from the germline V gene (reference sequence). This CDR3 contains 14 residues. The CDR3 DNA is TGTGCCAGCAGGACTACAGGGGTATCTCAGCCCCAGCATTTT. Its translation is CASRTTGVSQPQHF.

The rearrangement joins TRBV3-1 (or the pseudogene TRBV3-2) to TRBJ2-5, with TRBD2 matching 10 bases. This CDR3 is 16 amino acids long. The V gene end was trimmed by 4 bases and the J gene end by 5 bases; junction bases not matched to a gene: 10. CDR1 and CDR2 (germline): LGHDT, YNNKEL (reference sequence). CDR3 nucleotide sequence: TGTGCCAGCAGCCCGGGTAGGACTAGCGGTGAGGAGACCCAGTACTTC. This gives the protein CASSPGRTSGEETQYF.

V usage is TRBV24-1 and J usage is TRBJ2-5, with 7 nucleotides matching TRBD1. The CDR3 has 17 residues. From germline, CDR1 is KGHDR and CDR2 SFDVKD. The trim removed 0 bases at V and 3 bases at J, leaving 9 bases unmatched. CDR3 coding DNA: TGTGCCACCAGTGATTTGGGCGCCGGGACAGCGAAAGAGACCCAGTACTTC. It encodes CATSDLGAGTAKETQYF.

The rearrangement links TRBV6-5 to TRBJ1-5; 8 bases agree with TRBD1. Germline V gene data show CDR1 as MNHEY and CDR2 as SVGAGI. V lost 5 bases and J lost 7; bases outside the gene matches: 7. The CDR3 runs 14 residues. The CDR3 DNA follows: TGTGCCAGCAGTCAGACAGGGGTGGTACAGCCCCAGCATTTT. Translating gives CASSQTGVVQPQHF.

The V call is TRBV19, the J call TRBJ2-2, with 7 bases identical to TRBD2. Germline CDR1 reads LNHDA; CDR2 reads SQIVND (reference sequence). The CDR3 has 18 residues. The ends lost 0 bases at V and 7 bases at J; junction bases unmatched: 14. The CDR3 nucleotides read TGTGCCAGTAGTATAGAGGGACTACCCTCCGGGGTAATCGGGGAGCTGTTTTTT. Protein sequence: CASSIEGLPSGVIGELFF.

The chain is built from TRBV19 and TRBJ2-3, with 12 positions matching TRBD2. The V and J ends lost 5 bases and 10 bases, in that order; junction bases with no gene match: 16. The CDR3 runs 17 residues. Germline V gene lookup returns CDR1 LNHDA and CDR2 SQIVND (reference sequence). The CDR3 region is CASSETSGGPVSFSQYF. The CDR3 region has the DNA TGTGCCAGTAGTGAGACTAGCGGGGGCCCAGTCTCCTTTTCGCAGTATTTT.

This clone has just a few counts. The chain has TRBV19 and TRBJ1-5; no clear D gene. Trimming pared 3 bases from V and 3 bases from J, leaving 12 bases between. The CDR3 covers 15 residues. Germline assignment: CDR1 LNHDA and CDR2 SQIVND (reference sequence). The CDR3 sequence: CASSIPNSHNQPQHF. The CDR3 DNA follows: TGTGCCAGTAGTATCCCGAACAGCCACAATCAGCCCCAGCATTTT.

The J gene is TRBJ1-6, the V gene TRBV27; D gene ambiguous. There are 15 residues in the CDR3. Germline values: CDR1 MNHEY, CDR2 SMNVEV (reference sequence). The V and J ends lost 5 bases and 5 bases respectively, with 13 bases between them. The CDR3 nucleotides read TGTGCCAGCAGTCTTTTACCAGGCAATAATTCACCCCTCCACTTT. Translated: CASSLLPGNNSPLHF.

J is TRBJ2-5 and V is TRBV6-6; D might be TRBD1 (6 bases). Between the trimmed V and J ends, which lost 2 bases and 1 base, there was a span of 14 bases. The germline CDR1 and CDR2 sequences are MNHNY and SVGAGI (reference sequence). CDR3 length: 16 residues. Here the CDR3 reads CASSYGVDRTQETQYF. Written as DNA, the CDR3 is TGTGCCAGCAGTTACGGCGTTGACAGGACCCAAGAGACCCAGTACTTC.

The rearrangement uses TRBV19 and TRBJ1-2; 7 positions agree with TRBD1. The J segment lost 1 base and the V segment lost 5 bases, leaving 7 bases of the junction unmatched. Germline CDR1 reads LNHDA; CDR2 reads SQIVND (reference sequence). CDR3 length equals 15 residues. CDR3 region: CASSPPGQHNYGYTF. The CDR3 coding sequence is TGTGCCAGTAGTCCACCGGGACAGCATAACTATGGCTACACCTTC.

J is TRBJ2-7 and V is TRBV6-4, with 11 nucleotides matching TRBD1. The CDR3 is 16 amino acids. Unmatched junction bases numbered 11, after V lost 6 bases and J lost 4 bases. Germline loops: CDR1 MRHNA, CDR2 SNTAGT. The CDR3 nucleotides read TGTGCCAGCAGGCCCGGGACAGGGGGAAGTTTTTACGAGCAGTACTTC. This sequence encodes CASRPGTGGSFYEQYF.

V and J are TRBV9 and TRBJ2-2, with D hard to call. The CDR3 is made up of 13 amino acids. The germline V gene has CDR1 SGDLS and CDR2 YYNGEE. V shed 1 base and J shed 3 bases, with 4 bases lying between them. CDR3 sequence (DNA): TGTGCCAGCAGCGTACCTTACACCGGGGAGCTGTTTTTT. Amino acid sequence: CASSVPYTGELFF.

The chain joins TRBV19 to TRBJ1-1, with D possibly TRBD1 on 5 matching bases. The CDR3 sequence is 13 residues long. Trimming left V 10 bases short and J 5 bases short, with 17 bases between. The germline gives CDR1 LNHDA, CDR2 SQIVND (reference sequence). DNA for the CDR3: TGTGCCACCCAGGGTGTAGGGGATACTGAAGCTTTCTTT. It is translated as CATQGVGDTEAFF.

This rearrangement joins TRBV9 to TRBJ2-3; 11 positions match TRBD2. The CDR3 has 17 residues. V lost 2 bases and J lost 1; bases outside the gene matches: 6. Germline V gives CDR1 SGDLS, CDR2 YYNGEE. CDR3 in amino acids: CASSVQASGGRTDTQYF. For the CDR3, the DNA is TGTGCCAGCAGCGTCCAGGCTAGCGGGGGGCGCACAGATACGCAGTATTTT.

This clone came up once. This sequence joins TRBV2 and TRBJ2-5; TRBD1 matches at 7 bases. The CDR3 sequence is 15 residues long. The ends lost 3 bases at V and 1 base at J; junction bases unmatched: 5. Germline assignment: CDR1 SNHLY and CDR2 FYNNEI. CDR3: CASSDGTVPQETQYF. DNA of the CDR3: TGTGCCAGCAGTGACGGGACAGTCCCCCAAGAGACCCAGTACTTC.

This clone came up once. The V call is TRBV6-5, the J call TRBJ1-6; 9 nucleotides line up with TRBD1. V trimming: 6 bases; J trimming: 6 bases; junction bases outside the gene matches: 3. The CDR3 loop spans 14 amino acids. The germline V gene encodes CDR1 MNHEY and CDR2 SVGAGI. This chain's CDR3 is CASRGQGFNSPLHF. CDR3 DNA: TGTGCCAGCAGAGGACAGGGGTTTAATTCACCCCTCCACTTT.

This chain joins TRBV18 and TRBJ1-1, with D maybe TRBD1 (5 bases). With 2 bases removed from V and 2 bases from J, the gap between germline ends came to 9 bases. Germline CDR1 KGHSH, CDR2 LQKENI. CDR3 length equals 14 residues. The CDR3 reads CASSPGGGNTEAFF. The CDR3 nucleotides read TGTGCCAGCTCACCAGGGGGAGGTAACACTGAAGCTTTCTTT.

V gene TRBV4-3 combines with J gene TRBJ1-4; 8 bases fit TRBD1. Trimming removed 2 bases from V and 5 bases from J; junction bases left unmatched: 4. This CDR3 contains 15 residues. Germline CDR1 and CDR2: LGHNA and YSLEER. CDR3: CASSQRDRTNEKLFF. The CDR3 DNA reads TGCGCCAGCAGCCAACGGGACAGGACGAATGAAAAACTGTTTTTT.

J is TRBJ2-7 and V is TRBV11-2; D call uncertain. The germline V gene has CDR1 SGHAT and CDR2 FQNNGV. This CDR3 has 13 residues. The V end lost 5 bases, the J end lost 4 bases, and 12 bases lay between the germline ends. The CDR3 loop reads CASSPYSRYEQYF. The CDR3 bases are TGTGCCAGCAGCCCGTACTCGAGGTACGAGCAGTACTTC.

This chain joins TRBV4-1 and TRBJ2-2, with D possibly matching TRBD2 (5 bases). V lost 1 base and J 6 bases, leaving 9 bases between the germline ends. The CDR3 has 14 residues. Germline V gene data show CDR1 as MGHRA and CDR2 as YSYEKL. The CDR3 coding sequence is TGCGCCAGCAGCCAAGTTTCCGGGGCCGGGGAGCTGTTTTTT. This gives the protein CASSQVSGAGELFF.

V usage is TRBV5-4 and J usage is TRBJ2-5; D perhaps matches TRBD2 (6 bases). Trimming removed 2 bases from V and 4 bases from J, with 9 bases in between. CDR1 is SGHNT and CDR2 is YYREEE in the germline V gene (reference sequence). The CDR3 is made up of 13 amino acids. The CDR3 spells CASSFQGGETQYF. The CDR3 DNA sequence: TGTGCCAGCAGCTTTCAGGGAGGAGAGACCCAGTACTTC. Full variable domain (outside the CDR3, taken from reference TRBV5-4 and TRBJ2-5): ETGVTQSPTHLIKTRGQQVTLRCSSQSGHNTVSWYQQALGQGPQFIFQYYREEENGRGNFPPRFSGLQFPNYSSELNVNALELDDSALYLCASSFQGGETQYFGPGTRLLVL.